These 20 T cell receptor beta chains were sequenced from one sample in a study of T-cell memory formation after mild COVID-19. Each CDR3 protein is one row after TCRdb ran MiXCR on the 5' RACE reads. This table holds over 25,000 distinct CDR3 sequences, around 21% found once. The sequencing input was PBMCs or a T cell subset sorted from them (not recorded which). These receptors were collected from an adult who had mild COVID-19 (a few samples of this study predate the infection). Cell type and time point are not known.

In its sample, this clonotype was seen many times. This chain links TRBV28 with TRBJ2-5; 7 bases fit TRBD2. Per germline, CDR1 MDHEN and CDR2 SYDVKM. This CDR3 contains 15 residues. V was clipped by 7 bases and J by 4 bases; unmatched bases: 12. CDR3 loop: CASTEGPGGRETQYF. The CDR3 DNA is TGTGCCAGCACCGAAGGTCCGGGAGGACGAGAGACCCAGTACTTC.

The rearrangement links TRBV24-1 to TRBJ1-5; 10 positions agree with TRBD1. This CDR3 has 15 residues. Germline V lookup: CDR1 KGHDR, CDR2 SFDVKD. Germline trimming cut 3 bases from V and 5 bases from J; bases unmatched to any gene: 3. The CDR3 sequence is CATSDTGTGDQPQHF. CDR3 sequence (DNA): TGTGCCACCAGTGATACCGGGACAGGGGATCAGCCCCAGCATTTT.

V and J are TRBV6-2 or TRBV6-3 and TRBJ2-1; D gene unclear. The CDR3 loop spans 14 amino acids. Germline V lookup: CDR1 MNHEY, CDR2 SVGEGT. The ends were cut back, 3 bases at V and 0 bases at J, with 6 bases in the middle. This CDR3 reads CASSYTHSYNEQFF. Here the CDR3 DNA reads TGTGCCAGCAGTTATACTCACTCCTACAATGAGCAGTTCTTC.

This clonotype was observed many times. The chain is built from TRBV20-1 and TRBJ2-1; 14 bases map to TRBD2. The CDR3 sequence is 16 residues long. Germline lookup yields CDR1 DFQATT and CDR2 SNEGSKA (reference sequence). Trimming removed 6 bases from V and 4 bases from J; junction bases left unmatched: 8. The CDR3 DNA reads TGCAGTGCCGCCCGGACTAGCGGGGGGACGTACAATGAGCAGTTCTTC. Translation: CSAARTSGGTYNEQFF.

The chain is built from TRBV15 and TRBJ2-2, with 11 nucleotides matching TRBD2. CDR3 length equals 20 residues. Germline V gene data show CDR1 as LNHNV and CDR2 as YYDKDF (reference sequence). Trimming took 0 bases from V and 5 from J; bases not matched to a gene: 14. CDR3 in DNA: TGTGCCACCAGCAGAGATGTAGAGGTGTTGGCTAGCGGGGGGACCGGGGAGCTGTTTTTT. Translating gives CATSRDVEVLASGGTGELFF.

This clonotype is medium-sized in the sample. The CDR3 sequence is CASAGLAGTNEQFF. CDR3 coding DNA: TGTGCCAGCGCAGGACTAGCGGGGACGAATGAGCAGTTCTTC. The chain has TRBV7-3 and TRBJ2-1; TRBD2 matches at 12 bases. V shed 8 bases, J shed 7 bases, and the junction held 6 bases outside the gene matches. Germline CDR1 reads SGHTA; CDR2 reads FQGTGA. This CDR3 comprises 14 residues.

The count of this clonotype is one. The chain is built from TRBV30 and TRBJ2-7, with 10 positions matching TRBD1. CDR1 is GTSNPN, CDR2 SVGIG, per germline (reference sequence). CDR3 length: 13 amino acids. V lost 4 bases and J lost 6; bases outside the gene matches: 6. The DNA for the CDR3 is TGTGCCTGGATGGGCGACAGGGGGCTCGAGCAGTACTTC. It translates to CAWMGDRGLEQYF.

This CDR3 is CASSTRTGPGNEQFF. The CDR3 coding sequence is TGTGCCAGCAGCACCCGCACGGGTCCTGGCAATGAGCAGTTCTTC. V is TRBV11-3 and J is TRBJ2-1; D gene unclear. The CDR3 extends over 15 amino acids. Trimming removed 5 bases from V and 6 bases from J, with 17 bases in between. Germline CDR1 and CDR2: SGHNT and YENEEA.

This clonotype is deemed medium-sized. This rearrangement joins TRBV6-6 to TRBJ2-2; 9 bases match TRBD2. This CDR3 has 16 residues. From germline, CDR1 is MNHNY and CDR2 SVGAGI (reference sequence). V lost 5 bases to trimming and J lost 4 bases; unmatched junction nucleotides: 8. The CDR3, as DNA: TGTGCCAGCAGTGCCCAGGGACTAGCTTTCACCGGGGAGCTGTTTTTT. Protein product: CASSAQGLAFTGELFF.

This clonotype was counted ten times or more. J is TRBJ1-2 and V is TRBV24-1; D might be TRBD1 (5 bases). The CDR3 contains 12 residues. The V gene lost 8 bases and the J gene lost 6 bases, with 12 bases spanning the gap. CDR1 KGHDR and CDR2 SFDVKD come from the germline V gene. CDR3 sequence (DNA): TGTGCCACCATGGGACTCGAGGATGGCTACACCTTC. This sequence encodes CATMGLEDGYTF.

This clonotype was observed many times. CDR3 bases: TGTGCCAGCAGCTTAGGTTCCGCTGCAGGGGGCTTCGGGGAGCTGTTTTTT. It yields the protein CASSLGSAAGGFGELFF. This chain joins TRBV7-6 and TRBJ2-2; 8 bases are a match to TRBD1. The CDR3 runs 17 residues. Germline values: CDR1 SGHVS, CDR2 FNYEAQ. V shed 1 base, J shed 7 bases, and the junction held 11 bases outside the gene matches.

The sample holds many counts of this clonotype. This rearrangement joins TRBV24-1 to TRBJ1-2; D is perhaps TRBD1 (6 bases). The length of the CDR3 is 14 residues. Germline CDR1 KGHDR, CDR2 SFDVKD. V was trimmed by 3 bases and J by 4 bases, leaving 11 bases between them. The CDR3 is CATSDGGRFYGYTF. The CDR3 bases are TGTGCCACCAGTGATGGGGGCAGGTTCTATGGCTACACCTTC.

This clonotype was observed at least ten times. The CDR3 nucleotides are TGTGCCCCTGTTTGGGGCAGAGTCAAAAACATTCAGTACTTC. Translating gives CAPVWGRVKNIQYF. V usage is TRBV5-7 and J usage is TRBJ2-4, with D tentatively TRBD1 (5 bases). TRBV5-7 is noted as an ORF with a role that remains uncertain. This CDR3 comprises 14 residues. V lost 10 bases to trimming and J lost 3 bases, with 17 bases between them.

Ten or more counts support this clonotype. The chain employs TRBV29-1 and TRBJ2-1, with a weak D call TRBD1 (6 bases). This CDR3 has 14 amino acids. The ends were cut back, 1 base at V and 4 bases at J, with 11 bases in the middle. Germline V gives CDR1 SQVTM, CDR2 ANQGSEA. The CDR3 bases are TGCAGCGTTGAAGGAGTCAGGGGATACAATGAGCAGTTCTTC. It specifies CSVEGVRGYNEQFF.

This clonotype was detected only a few times. The rearrangement links TRBV6-4 to TRBJ2-6, with 8 bases aligning to TRBD1. Germline assignment: CDR1 MRHNA and CDR2 SNTAGT. V shed 0 bases and J 2 bases; nucleotides not matched to a gene: 0. CDR3 length: 16 residues. CDR3 in amino acids: CASSDSTGAGANVLTF. The CDR3 nucleotides are TGTGCCAGCAGTGACTCGACAGGGGCTGGGGCCAACGTCCTGACTTTC.

This clonotype appeared many times. The chain couples TRBV27 to TRBJ2-5; 8 nucleotides line up with TRBD1. The CDR3 totals 16 residues. The germline V gene has CDR1 MNHEY and CDR2 SMNVEV (reference sequence). After removal of 2 bases from V and 3 bases from J, the junction contained 8 bases not matched to a gene. CDR3 nucleotide sequence: TGTGCCAGCAGTTTAGAGGCAGGGGGCTTCGAAGAGACCCAGTACTTC. It specifies CASSLEAGGFEETQYF.

V usage is TRBV20-1 and J usage is TRBJ2-3; D remains ambiguous. This CDR3 contains 12 residues. V lost 0 bases and J lost 5, with 6 bases in between. Per the germline V gene, CDR1 is DFQATT and CDR2 is SNEGSKA (reference sequence). The CDR3 protein is CSARDPEDTQYF. The CDR3 bases are TGCAGTGCTAGAGATCCTGAAGATACGCAGTATTTT.

This clonotype was observed many times. This chain links TRBV5-1 with TRBJ1-3; D unresolved. Germline V gene lookup returns CDR1 SGHRS and CDR2 YFSETQ. The CDR3 consists of 14 residues. Between the trimmed V and J ends, which lost 0 bases and 0 bases, there was a span of 4 bases. The CDR3 here is CASSLGNSGNTIYF. The DNA of the CDR3 is TGCGCCAGCAGCTTGGGTAACTCTGGAAACACCATATATTTT.

This clonotype was recorded at least ten times. The DNA of the CDR3 is TGTGCCAGCAGCCCCAGCGGGGTTCGCTCCTACAATGAGCAGTTCTTC. Amino acid sequence: CASSPSGVRSYNEQFF. The gene calls are TRBV7-9 and TRBJ2-1; 7 bases line up with TRBD2. The CDR3 is 16 amino acids. V shed 5 bases, J shed 0 bases, and the junction held 7 bases outside the gene matches. Germline-derived CDR1 and CDR2 are SEHNR and FQNEAQ (reference sequence). The full variable domain, its missing parts supplied by reference TRBV7-9 and TRBJ2-1, is DTGVSQNPRHKITKRGQNVTFRCDPISEHNRLYWYRQTLGQGPEFLTYFQNEAQLEKSRLLSDRFSAERPKGSFSTLEIQRTEQGDSAMYLCASSPSGVRSYNEQFFGPGTRLTVL.

This clonotype was detected only a few times. The chain carries TRBV5-1 and TRBJ1-4, with a weak D call TRBD1 (5 bases). The CDR3 runs 16 residues. Germline CDR1 and CDR2: SGHRS and YFSETQ. The V and J ends lost 4 bases and 8 bases respectively, with 21 bases between them. CDR3 protein: CASSRQPPLAEEKLFF. The CDR3 region has the DNA TGCGCCAGCAGCAGACAGCCCCCTTTAGCTGAAGAAAAACTGTTTTTT.